This T cell receptor beta chain came from a study of blood T cell repertoires in COVID-19. About the research overall: The United States, Italy and Spain were the sources of the acute and convalescent COVID-19 samples. The cDNA or gDNA used as material had been derived from T cells, B-cell-depleted T cells, or PBMCs.

Authors' data handling: It was from reference gene primer amplification that nucleated cell counts were estimated. The data were produced by immunoSEQ multiplex PCR, yet TCRdb's version contains in-frame clones alone and is incomplete. V and J calls plus clone size are reproduced from that table; the DNA served to infer D and trimming. The table includes about 59,000 clones, around 70% detected once. This clone was seen only a few times. Germline-derived CDR1 and CDR2 are SGHNT and YYREEE (reference sequence). Trimming stripped 2 bases from V and 6 bases from J, with 18 bases between. This CDR3 region has 16 residues.

This sequence originates from a woman in her 70s with acute or convalescent COVID-19. The rearrangement links TRBV5-4 to TRBJ2-1; TRBD2 might be the D (5 bases). Sequencing input: peripheral blood. The CDR3 sequence is CASSLTVPSEANEQFF. The DNA for the CDR3 is TGTGCCAGCAGCTTAACAGTCCCCTCGGAGGCCAATGAGCAGTTCTTC.